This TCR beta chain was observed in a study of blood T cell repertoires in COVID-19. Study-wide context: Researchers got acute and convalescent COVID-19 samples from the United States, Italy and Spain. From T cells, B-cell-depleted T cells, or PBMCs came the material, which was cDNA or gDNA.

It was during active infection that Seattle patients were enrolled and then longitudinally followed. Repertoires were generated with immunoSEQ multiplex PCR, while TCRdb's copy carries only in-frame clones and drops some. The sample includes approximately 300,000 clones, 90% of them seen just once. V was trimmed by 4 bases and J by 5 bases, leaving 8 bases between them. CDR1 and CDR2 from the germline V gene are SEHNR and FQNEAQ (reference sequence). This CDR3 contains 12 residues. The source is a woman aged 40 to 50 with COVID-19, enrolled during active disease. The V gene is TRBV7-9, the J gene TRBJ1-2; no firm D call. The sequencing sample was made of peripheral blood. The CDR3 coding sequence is TGTGCCAGCAGCTCCGGACTTTATGGCTACACCTTC. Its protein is CASSSGLYGYTF. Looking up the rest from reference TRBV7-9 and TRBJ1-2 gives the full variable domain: DTGVSQNPRHKITKRGQNVTFRCDPISEHNRLYWYRQTLGQGPEFLTYFQNEAQLEKSRLLSDRFSAERPKGSFSTLEIQRTEQGDSAMYLCASSSGLYGYTFGSGTRLTVV.